Below, 9 T cell receptor beta chains from the same sample are listed, as sequenced in a study of vaccination effects on CD4 cells after COVID-19. Sequencing used immunoSEQ multiplex PCR; TCRdb keeps in-frame clones, though not all of them. The data contain some 35,000 clones, roughly 79% of them singletons. Their target antigens are unknown. Pools of viral peptides were used by the ViraFEST assay to expand antigen-specific CD4+ T cells ahead of sequencing. The authors isolated CD4+ T cells after around nine days of culture. Participants were given two doses of BNT162b2 or mRNA-1273 vaccine. Here the sequenced sample was CD4+ T cells from PBMCs cultured with HCoV-NL63 spike peptides, taken after COVID-19 vaccination. The receptors derive from a human donor who received a COVID-19 vaccine. Some clones in this sample may be carry-over from other donors' samples.

This clone came up once. The chain recombines TRBV3-1 (or the pseudogene TRBV3-2) with TRBJ1-1; tentatively, D is TRBD1 (6 bases). Germline CDR1 LGHDT, CDR2 YNNKEL (reference sequence). The CDR3 has 15 residues. Trimming took 1 base from V and 5 from J, leaving 14 bases between them. This chain's CDR3 is CASSQGQFRGTEAFF. The CDR3 DNA follows: TGTGCCAGCAGCCAAGGTCAATTTAGGGGGACTGAAGCTTTCTTT.

The rearrangement links TRBV5-6 to TRBJ1-2; D gene unclear. V lost 1 base, J lost 4 bases, and 5 bases lay in between. CDR3 size: 12 residues. Germline CDR1 reads SGHDT; CDR2 reads YYEEEE. CDR3 amino acids: CASSLNSYGYTF. The CDR3 nucleotides are TGTGCCAGCAGCTTGAACAGCTATGGCTACACCTTC.

The chain employs TRBV7-3 and TRBJ2-7; the match to TRBD1 covers 10 bases. Germline V gene sequence: CDR1 SGHTA, CDR2 FQGTGA. The trim removed 5 bases at V and 3 bases at J, leaving 7 bases unmatched. The CDR3 loop spans 15 amino acids. The CDR3 sequence is CASSPVGTGDYEQYV. The CDR3 nucleotides read TGTGCCAGCAGCCCAGTAGGGACAGGGGACTACGAGCAGTACGTC.

This chain connects TRBV5-1 to TRBJ1-6; 7 nucleotides align to TRBD1. Trimming took 2 bases from V and 10 from J; bases not matched to a gene: 9. The CDR3 is 15 amino acids. CDR1 and CDR2 (germline): SGHRS, YFSETQ. CDR3 sequence reads: CASSLEGAPGSPLHF. The CDR3 bases are TGCGCCAGCAGCTTAGAGGGGGCCCCGGGGTCACCCCTCCACTTT.

V gene TRBV24-1 combines with J gene TRBJ2-5; D not certain. CDR3 size: 12 residues. V gave up 9 bases and J gave up 5 bases, with 12 bases separating them. Germline V lookup: CDR1 KGHDR, CDR2 SFDVKD. The CDR3 loop is CATSPGRETQYF. The CDR3, as DNA: TGTGCCACCTCACCGGGTAGGGAGACCCAGTACTTC.

The V gene is TRBV2, the J gene TRBJ1-4; perhaps TRBD1 as D (6 bases). This CDR3 comprises 14 residues. V was shortened by 4 bases and J by 8 bases, with 14 bases between the two germline ends. The germline gives CDR1 SNHLY, CDR2 FYNNEI. The CDR3 here is CASSAVLTGEKLFF. The CDR3 DNA is TGTGCCAGCAGTGCAGTTCTGACAGGCGAAAAACTGTTTTTT.

This rearrangement joins TRBV11-2 to TRBJ2-3; D is perhaps TRBD1 (6 bases). Germline loops: CDR1 SGHAT, CDR2 FQNNGV. There are 15 residues in the CDR3. V lost 5 bases and J 0 bases, leaving 12 bases between the germline ends. CDR3 bases: TGTGCCAGCAGCCTCGGACAGCCTAGCACAGATACGCAGTATTTT. It encodes CASSLGQPSTDTQYF.

V gene TRBV11-3 combines with J gene TRBJ1-6; D possibly corresponds to TRBD1 (6 bases). Trimming shortened V by 5 bases and J by 5 bases, and 10 bases separated the two germline ends. Germline V gene lookup returns CDR1 SGHNT and CDR2 YENEEA. The CDR3 runs 14 residues. In DNA, the CDR3 is TGTGCCAGCAGCCGGTCAGGGGATAATTCACCCCTCCACTTT. Translation: CASSRSGDNSPLHF. The full variable domain, rest sourced from reference TRBV11-3 and TRBJ1-6, is EAGVVQSPRYKIIEKKQPVAFWCNPISGHNTLYWYLQNLGQGPELLIRYENEEAVDDSQLPKDRFSAERLKGVDSTLKIQPAELGDSAVYLCASSRSGDNSPLHFGNGTRLTVT.

This clone was counted a single time. The chain carries TRBV12-5 and TRBJ1-2; D is undetermined. Trimming took 3 bases from V and 7 from J, leaving 9 bases between them. Germline V gene lookup returns CDR1 LGHNT and CDR2 FRNRAP. The CDR3 runs to 12 residues. The CDR3 here is CASGFSGFGYTF. In DNA, the CDR3 is TGTGCTAGTGGTTTTTCGGGGTTTGGCTACACCTTC.